This T cell receptor (beta chain) was identified in a study of blood T cell repertoires in COVID-19. This clone has only a few counts. The CDR3 extends over 14 amino acids. Germline values: CDR1 SGHRS, CDR2 YFSETQ. V shed 0 bases and J shed 0 bases, with 7 bases lying between them. Clones were sequenced by immunoSEQ multiplex PCR, and TCRdb holds only the in-frame ones, with some missing. Seen here are 200,000 to 300,000 clones, around four fifths observed once, and the top ten hold about 3.9%. This chain links TRBV5-1 with TRBJ2-7; D gene uncertain. Sequencing input: PBMCs or T cells enriched from blood (not recorded which). This TCR derives from a woman aged 40 to 55 who had been exposed to COVID-19. The CDR3 region has the DNA TGCGCCAGCAGCTTGGCCGCGGCCTCCTACGAGCAGTACTTC. It translates to CASSLAAASYEQYF. The full variable domain, with the rest looked up from reference TRBV5-1 and TRBJ2-7, is KAGVTQTPRYLIKTRGQQVTLSCSPISGHRSVSWYQQTPGQGLQFLFEYFSETQRNKGNFPGRFSGRQFSNSRSEMNVSTLELGDSALYLCASSLAAASYEQYFGPGTRLTVT.